Each of the 29 T cell receptor beta chains below was sequenced from the same sample in a study of T cell repertoires in cytomegalovirus infection. TCRdb reprocessed the reads with MiXCR, giving one entry per CDR3 protein. Of under 95,000 distinct CDR3 sequences in the sample, 4% were seen once. Sequenced sample: PBMCs. Receptors were obtained from a human donor in good health (CMV status not recorded). Some clones in this sample may be carry-over from other donors' samples.

This clonotype turned up a few times. The chain combines TRBV11-2 with TRBJ2-5; D is ambiguous. V lost 5 bases and J 2 bases, leaving 24 bases between the germline ends. Per germline, CDR1 SGHAT and CDR2 FQNNGV. This CDR3 is built from 18 residues. CDR3 region: CASSPSSPLSPVQETQYF. The CDR3 nucleotides are TGTGCCAGCAGCCCAAGTAGTCCGCTTAGCCCCGTACAAGAGACCCAGTACTTC.

This clonotype was detected many times. The V and J genes are TRBV6-5 and TRBJ1-1; 7 nucleotides line up with TRBD1. Germline trimming cut 6 bases from V and 8 bases from J; bases unmatched to any gene: 12. The CDR3 sequence is 14 residues long. CDR1 is MNHEY, CDR2 SVGAGI, per germline. CDR3 sequence: CASSLRGTAREAFF. For the CDR3, the DNA is TGTGCCAGCAGCCTTAGAGGGACAGCTCGCGAAGCTTTCTTT.

This clonotype was detected many times. The rearrangement uses TRBV7-2 and TRBJ2-2; 12 bases match TRBD2. The germline gives CDR1 SGHTA, CDR2 FQGNSA. Trimming removed 2 bases from V and 6 bases from J; junction bases left unmatched: 7. This CDR3 spans 17 amino acids. The CDR3 spells CASSLSSTSGRSGELFF. The CDR3 DNA is TGTGCCAGCAGCTTATCTTCCACTAGCGGGAGGTCCGGGGAGCTGTTTTTT. Supplemented by reference TRBV7-2 and TRBJ2-2, the full variable domain reads GAGVSQSPSNKVTEKGKDVELRCDPISGHTALYWYRQSLGQGLEFLIYFQGNSAPDKSGLPSDRFSAERTGGSVSTLTIQRTQQEDSAVYLCASSLSSTSGRSGELFFGEGSRLTVL.

The CDR3 DNA is TGCAGTGCTAGTCTCCCACAGGGAGGCACCTCTGAGCAGTTCTTC. Translating it yields CSASLPQGGTSEQFF. V and J are TRBV20-1 and TRBJ2-1, with D possibly being TRBD1 or TRBD2 (6 bases each). Trimming removed 3 bases from V and 9 bases from J, with 21 bases in between. The germline V gene encodes CDR1 DFQATT and CDR2 SNEGSKA (reference sequence). The CDR3 is made up of 15 amino acids.

This clonotype was found a few times. A clone one base away is much larger, so this may be a read error. This sequence joins TRBV7-3 and TRBJ2-3; D uncertain. The CDR3 runs to 13 residues. Germline values: CDR1 SGHTA, CDR2 FQGTGA. V lost 3 bases and J 6 bases, leaving 10 bases between the germline ends. This CDR3 reads CASSFAITDTQYF. CDR3 coding DNA: TGTGCCAGCAGCTTCGCGATCACGGATACGCAGTATTTT.

This clonotype was seen repeatedly, ten times or more. V is TRBV6-6 and J is TRBJ1-5; D remains ambiguous. Trimming cost V 2 bases and J 4 bases, with 6 bases left between them. This CDR3 comprises 13 residues. Germline V CDR1 and CDR2: MNHNY, SVGAGI (reference sequence). CDR3 sequence: CASSYVANQPQHF. The CDR3 DNA is TGTGCCAGCAGTTACGTAGCAAATCAGCCCCAGCATTTT.

This clonotype was counted ten times or more. The chain uses TRBV7-2 and TRBJ1-4, with a possible D match to TRBD1 (6 bases). Germline lookup yields CDR1 SGHTA and CDR2 FQGNSA. V was trimmed by 2 bases and J by 13 bases, leaving 8 bases between them. The CDR3 has 11 residues. CDR3 nucleotide sequence: TGTGCCAGCAGCTTATCACAGGGACTGTTTTTT. This codes for CASSLSQGLFF.

This clonotype was seen many times. This rearrangement joins TRBV10-3 to TRBJ2-5, with D uncertain. The CDR3 extends over 14 amino acids. Germline loops: CDR1 ENHRY, CDR2 SYGVKD. The V end lost 4 bases, the J end lost 2 bases, and 11 bases lay between the germline ends. CDR3 sequence (DNA): TGTGCCATCAGTGGATTAGGGCTACAAGAGACCCAGTACTTC. It is translated as CAISGLGLQETQYF.

The table lists this clonotype with many counts. The rearrangement uses TRBV6-6 and TRBJ1-5, with D perhaps matching TRBD1 (5 bases). The CDR3 consists of 16 residues. V shed 7 bases and J shed 0 bases, with 16 bases lying between them. CDR1 MNHNY and CDR2 SVGAGI come from the germline V gene (reference sequence). The CDR3 region is CASKKGFGGSNQPQHF. CDR3 sequence (DNA): TGTGCCAGCAAGAAGGGTTTTGGGGGTAGCAATCAGCCCCAGCATTTT.

This clonotype came up many times. This chain joins TRBV7-2 and TRBJ2-1, with 11 bases identical to TRBD2. The germline CDR1 and CDR2 sequences are SGHTA and FQGNSA. The CDR3 has 16 residues. The J segment lost 5 bases and the V segment lost 5 bases, leaving 8 bases of the junction unmatched. CDR3 DNA: TGTGCCAGCAGCCAAGTCGGGACTAGCGGCAACAATGAGCAGTTCTTC. Translation gives CASSQVGTSGNNEQFF.

This clonotype was counted ten times or more. The rearrangement links TRBV7-8 to TRBJ2-2; 9 nucleotides align to TRBD2. Germline V gene data show CDR1 as SGHVS and CDR2 as FQNEAQ. With V trimmed by 2 bases and J by 0 bases, 7 bases remained unmatched. This CDR3 has 18 amino acids. This chain's CDR3 is CASSLRPSGISNTGELFF. CDR3 DNA sequence: TGTGCCAGCAGCTTAAGGCCTAGCGGGATTTCGAACACCGGGGAGCTGTTTTTT.

This clonotype was seen at least ten times. V is TRBV7-2 and J is TRBJ2-3, with D unresolved. The V gene's germline CDR1 is SGHTA and CDR2 FQGNSA. The CDR3 is 11 amino acids. Trimming cost V 7 bases and J 4 bases, with 6 bases left between them. The CDR3 nucleotides are TGTGCCAGCAAGTCCCCAGATACGCAGTATTTT. It codes for CASKSPDTQYF.

This clonotype has a count of ten or more. CDR3 in DNA: TGTGCCAGCAGCCAAGATCACAGGGGGTATGGCTACACCTTC. Amino acid sequence: CASSQDHRGYGYTF. This chain links TRBV14 with TRBJ1-2; 8 bases match TRBD1. V trimming: 0 bases; J trimming: 5 bases; junction bases outside the gene matches: 2. Germline CDR1 reads SGHDN; CDR2 reads FVKESK. The CDR3 totals 14 residues.

This clonotype was observed at least ten times. The genes are TRBV6-2 or TRBV6-3 and TRBJ1-1; 10 positions match TRBD1. Germline CDR1 reads MNHEY; CDR2 reads SVGEGT. This CDR3 contains 14 residues. V was pared by 6 bases and J by 0 bases, with 1 base of the junction left unmatched. CDR3 sequence (DNA): TGTGCCAGCAGGGGACAGGGGATGAACACTGAAGCTTTCTTT. The encoded protein is CASRGQGMNTEAFF.

This clonotype came up many times. V and J are TRBV7-2 and TRBJ1-2; D gene uncertain. The length of the CDR3 is 16 residues. Per the germline V gene, CDR1 is SGHTA and CDR2 is FQGNSA. Trimming removed 4 bases at V and 2 bases at J, with 17 bases between. CDR3 coding DNA: TGTGCCAGCAGCTACCGAAGCTCCGGAAGAAACTATGGCTACACCTTC. Its protein product is CASSYRSSGRNYGYTF.

This clonotype was seen many times. One junction end does not reproduce the germline sequence, and a read error may be involved. The chain uses TRBV20-1 and TRBJ1-1; TRBD1 aligns across 7 bases. The CDR3 contains 17 residues. Germline CDR1 is DFQATT and CDR2 is SNEGSKA (reference sequence). The CDR3 reads CSARGGPFRKGTTEAFF. CDR3 in DNA: TGCAGTGCAAGAGGGGGCCCATTCCGGAAGGGGACAACTGAAGCTTTCTTT.

This clonotype has more than one count but fewer than ten. J is TRBJ1-2 and V is TRBV10-3; D is unclear. Germline CDR1 and CDR2: ENHRY and SYGVKD. V gave up 5 bases and J gave up 5 bases, with 15 bases separating them. This CDR3 comprises 14 residues. CDR3 sequence: CAISSAPDTYGYTF. In DNA form, the CDR3 reads TGTGCCATCAGTTCCGCCCCTGACACGTATGGCTACACCTTC.

Many counts were recorded for this clonotype. The genes are TRBV7-8 and TRBJ2-4; D uncertain. The CDR3 contains 12 residues. The ends were cut back, 4 bases at V and 6 bases at J, with 7 bases in the middle. Germline CDR1 reads SGHVS; CDR2 reads FQNEAQ. In nucleotides, the CDR3 is TGTGCCAGCAGCTCCTCAGCAAACATTCAGTACTTC. Encoded protein: CASSSSANIQYF.

This clonotype was counted ten times or more. The V gene is TRBV12-3 or TRBV12-4, the J gene TRBJ1-1; 7 bases line up with TRBD1. The CDR3 extends over 14 amino acids. The V segment lost 3 bases and the J segment 4 bases; nucleotides outside the gene matches: 5. In DNA, the CDR3 is TGTGCCAGCAGTTTCGCGACAGGGAGCACTGAAGCTTTCTTT. Translating it yields CASSFATGSTEAFF.

This clonotype was seen ten or more times. The chain joins TRBV6-1 to TRBJ2-7, with D uncertain. Deletions cut 7 bases from V and 2 bases from J, with 6 bases between. From germline, CDR1 is MNHNS and CDR2 SASEGT. The CDR3 sequence is 11 residues long. CDR3 amino acids: CASKGPYEQYF. In DNA, the CDR3 is TGTGCCAGCAAGGGCCCCTACGAGCAGTACTTC.

In its sample, this clonotype was seen many times. The chain couples TRBV14 to TRBJ2-1, with 9 bases matching TRBD2. The CDR3 is 18 residues long. V shed 4 bases and J 4 bases; nucleotides not matched to a gene: 14. The V gene's germline CDR1 is SGHDN and CDR2 FVKESK. CDR3: CASSPRRREGLVYNEQFF. In DNA form, the CDR3 reads TGTGCCAGCAGCCCCAGAAGGCGGGAGGGCCTGGTATACAATGAGCAGTTCTTC.

The chain couples TRBV7-4 to TRBJ2-7; D could derive from TRBD1 or TRBD2 (5 bases each). The CDR3 has 13 residues. Germline-derived CDR1 and CDR2 are SGHVT and SQSDAQ. V lost 5 bases to trimming and J lost 7 bases, with 15 bases between them. The CDR3 here is CASSPIPGREQYF. CDR3 DNA sequence: TGTGCCAGCAGCCCCATCCCGGGGCGGGAGCAGTACTTC.

In its sample, this clonotype was seen many times. The chain uses TRBV12-3 or TRBV12-4 and TRBJ1-2; no firm D call. This CDR3 region has 15 residues. Trimming took off 3 bases at V and 6 bases at J, with 17 bases between the two ends. CDR3: CASSFSATTADGYTF. DNA for the CDR3: TGTGCCAGCAGTTTTAGCGCCACCACCGCGGATGGCTACACCTTC.

This clonotype was picked up many times. The rearrangement links TRBV7-2 to TRBJ2-7, with D possibly matching TRBD2 (6 bases). The CDR3 has 14 amino acids. Trimming took off 2 bases at V and 5 bases at J, with 13 bases between the two ends. Germline loops: CDR1 SGHTA, CDR2 FQGNSA. The CDR3 loop is CASSLTGVGHEQYF. CDR3 bases: TGTGCCAGCAGCTTAACGGGAGTGGGCCACGAGCAGTACTTC.

Ten or more counts support this clonotype. The chain carries TRBV12-3 or TRBV12-4 and TRBJ2-3, with no clear D. Trimming removed 6 bases from V and 0 bases from J, with 4 bases in between. CDR3 size: 12 residues. DNA of the CDR3: TGTGCCAGCAGCGGTAGCACAGATACGCAGTATTTT. Protein product: CASSGSTDTQYF.

This clonotype was recorded at least ten times. The chain carries TRBV6-5 and TRBJ1-1, with 8 nucleotides matching TRBD1. This CDR3 has 16 amino acids. V trimming: 6 bases; J trimming: 3 bases; junction bases outside the gene matches: 12. Germline loops: CDR1 MNHEY, CDR2 SVGAGI. The CDR3 here is CASRKIKDRGYTEAFF. In nucleotides, the CDR3 is TGTGCCAGCAGAAAAATCAAAGACAGGGGTTACACTGAAGCTTTCTTT.

This clonotype was observed many times. The chain uses TRBV7-8 and TRBJ1-1; 8 nucleotides match TRBD1. Germline V CDR1 and CDR2: SGHVS, FQNEAQ. The CDR3 spans 13 residues. V trimming: 10 bases; J trimming: 4 bases; junction bases outside the gene matches: 8. CDR3 sequence (DNA): TGTGCCACTGGACAGGGAGGGACCACTGAAGCTTTCTTT. It specifies CATGQGGTTEAFF.

This clonotype was recorded at least ten times. This chain links TRBV12-3 or TRBV12-4 with TRBJ1-2, with 7 positions matching TRBD1. The CDR3 has 13 residues. V lost 3 bases and J lost 8; bases outside the gene matches: 6. The CDR3 region has the DNA TGTGCCAGCAGTTTGCCAGGGGGTGTAGGCTACACCTTC. It is translated as CASSLPGGVGYTF.

This clonotype was observed at least ten times. V and J are TRBV7-8 and TRBJ2-2, with D perhaps TRBD1 (5 bases). V shed 5 bases and J shed 6 bases, with 16 bases lying between them. Germline CDR1 is SGHVS and CDR2 is FQNEAQ. The CDR3 runs to 15 residues. For the CDR3, the DNA is TGTGCCAGCAGCCTCACAGGAACCCAGGCCGGGGAGCTGTTTTTT. Its protein is CASSLTGTQAGELFF. The full variable domain, its missing parts supplied by reference TRBV7-8 and TRBJ2-2, is GAGVSQSPRYKVAKRGQDVALRCDPISGHVSLFWYQQALGQGPEFLTYFQNEAQLDKSGLPSDRFFAERPEGSVSTLKIQRTQQEDSAVYLCASSLTGTQAGELFFGEGSRLTVL.